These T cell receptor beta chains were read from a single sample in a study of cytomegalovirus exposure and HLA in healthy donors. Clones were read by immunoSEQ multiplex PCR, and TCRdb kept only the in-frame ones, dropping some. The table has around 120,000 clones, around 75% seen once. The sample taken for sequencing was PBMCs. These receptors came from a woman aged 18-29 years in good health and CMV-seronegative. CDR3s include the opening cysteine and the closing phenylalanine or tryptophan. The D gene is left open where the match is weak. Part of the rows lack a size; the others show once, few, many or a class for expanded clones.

CASSGTSGASTDTQYF,TGCGCCAGCAGCGGGACTAGCGGTGCTAGCACAGATACGCAGTATTTT,TRBV5-1,once,TRBD2,TRBJ2-3
CASGGTGVPGANVLTF,TGTGCCAGCGGCGGGACAGGGGTCCCCGGGGCCAACGTCCTGACTTTC,TRBV7-3,few,TRBD1,TRBJ2-6
CASSPVVERDRGIYTEAFF,TGTGCCAGCAGCCCCGTTGTTGAGCGTGACAGGGGAATTTACACTGAAGCTTTCTTT,TRBV7-9,NA,TRBD1,TRBJ1-1
CASSLAPPEDNEQFF,TGTGCCAGCAGCTTAGCCCCCCCAGAAGACAATGAGCAGTTCTTC,TRBV11-2,NA,NA,TRBJ2-1
CASGTGMNTEAFF,TGCGCCAGCGGGACAGGAATGAACACTGAAGCTTTCTTT,TRBV5-1,NA,TRBD1,TRBJ1-1
CASSPWGPEGSPLHF,TGTGCCAGCTCACCATGGGGTCCTGAGGGTTCACCCCTCCACTTT,TRBV18,NA,NA,TRBJ1-6
CASSYLGANYGYTF,TGTGCCAGCAGTTACTTGGGCGCTAACTATGGCTACACCTTC,TRBV6-5,NA,NA,TRBJ1-2
CASSETGSKTQYF,TGTGCCAGCAGTGAGACAGGTTCGAAGACCCAGTACTTC,TRBV25-1,NA,NA,TRBJ2-5
CASSAIRGGAWETQYF,TGTGCCAGCAGCGCGATTCGCGGGGGGGCGTGGGAGACCCAGTACTTC,TRBV2,once,TRBD2,TRBJ2-5
CASSVATGRGLGTEAFF,TGTGCCAGCAGCGTAGCTACGGGCAGGGGGCTTGGAACTGAAGCTTTCTTT,TRBV9,NA,TRBD1,TRBJ1-1
CASSQYATGRADSPLHF,TGTGCCAGCAGCCAATACGCGACAGGGCGGGCGGATTCACCCCTCCACTTT,TRBV4-2,NA,TRBD1,TRBJ1-6
CASSYSRDGDTQYF,TGTGCCAGCAGTTACTCGCGTGACGGGGATACGCAGTATTTT,TRBV6-5,few,NA,TRBJ2-3
CASSEGLAGMETQYF,TGCGCCAGCAGTGAGGGACTAGCGGGGATGGAGACCCAGTACTTC,TRBV10-2,once,TRBD2,TRBJ2-5
CASSTDRGIAYGYTF,TGTGCCAGCAGTACGGACAGGGGCATTGCCTATGGCTACACCTTC,TRBV27,once,TRBD1,TRBJ1-2
CASSSRGGTDTQYF,TGTGCCAGCAGCTCCAGGGGAGGCACAGATACGCAGTATTTT,TRBV5-4,NA,NA,TRBJ2-3
CVRSPPRRGDQPQHF,TGTGTCAGAAGCCCCCCGCGCAGGGGTGATCAGCCCCAGCATTTT,TRBV7-5,NA,NA,TRBJ1-5
CASSLSPTGNTEAFF,TGTGCCAGCAGCTTATCCCCTACAGGAAACACTGAAGCTTTCTTT,TRBV7-9,few,NA,TRBJ1-1
CASTRTAISYEQYF,TGTGCCAGCACCCGGACAGCTATCTCCTACGAGCAGTACTTC,TRBV2,NA,NA,TRBJ2-7
CSVGRDTPYEQYF,TGCAGCGTTGGACGGGACACCCCCTACGAGCAGTACTTC,TRBV29-1,NA,NA,TRBJ2-7
CATSRERDSTYEQYF,TGTGCCACCAGCAGAGAACGGGACAGTACCTACGAGCAGTACTTC,TRBV15,once,TRBD1,TRBJ2-7
CASMQGRYEQYF,TGTGCCAGCATGCAGGGGAGATACGAGCAGTACTTC,TRBV2,NA,NA,TRBJ2-7
CASTVSGGTVREKLFF,TGTGCCAGTACCGTTTCGGGAGGGACAGTCCGTGAAAAACTGTTTTTT,TRBV19,once,TRBD1,TRBJ1-4
CASSLRPNYGYTF,TGTGCCAGCAGTTTACGTCCGAACTATGGCTACACCTTC,TRBV27,NA,NA,TRBJ1-2
CASGKGQLKGYTF,TGTGCCAGCGGTAAGGGACAGCTGAAAGGCTACACCTTC,TRBV28,NA,TRBD1,TRBJ1-2
CASSLGQGSQPQHF,TGTGCCAGCAGCCTGGGACAGGGAAGCCAGCCCCAGCATTTT,TRBV7-6,NA,TRBD1,TRBJ1-5
CASSMGQMATNEKLFF,TGTGCCAGCAGCATGGGACAGATGGCAACTAATGAAAAACTGTTTTTT,TRBV5-5,NA,TRBD1,TRBJ1-4
CASSFGTDNSPLHF,TGTGCCAGCAGCTTTGGTACAGACAATTCACCCCTCCACTTT,TRBV7-9,NA,NA,TRBJ1-6
CASSVAPSAEAFF,TGTGCCAGCAGCGTAGCCCCATCGGCTGAAGCTTTCTTT,TRBV9,NA,NA,TRBJ1-1
CASSEERRGGGTQYF,TGTGCCAGCAGTGAAGAGCGGCGGGGGGGAGGTACGCAGTATTTT,TRBV2,NA,TRBD2,TRBJ2-3
CASSNRGAYNEQFF,TGTGCCAGCAGTAACAGGGGTGCCTACAATGAGCAGTTCTTC,TRBV6-5,NA,TRBD1,TRBJ2-1
CASSFNFGTGFEGGNTIYF,TGTGCCAGCAGCTTTAACTTCGGGACAGGGTTTGAAGGTGGAAACACCATATATTTT,TRBV5-6,once,TRBD1,TRBJ1-3
CASSSQVGGNTEAFF,TGTGCCAGCAGTTCGCAAGTGGGGGGGAACACTGAAGCTTTCTTT,TRBV28,once,NA,TRBJ1-1
CASSDRVMEAFF,TGTGCCAGCAGTGACAGGGTCATGGAAGCTTTCTTT,TRBV6-1,NA,NA,TRBJ1-1
CASSLAGQGSREQFF,TGTGCCAGCAGCTTAGCCGGACAGGGGTCGCGTGAGCAGTTCTTC,TRBV13,once,TRBD1,TRBJ2-1
CATSRSLPTRNMNTEAFF,TGTGCCACCAGCCGGAGTCTACCCACCCGAAACATGAACACTGAAGCTTTCTTT,TRBV15,NA,NA,TRBJ1-1
CASSLALGSGELFF,TGTGCCAGCAGCTTAGCGCTTGGGAGCGGAGAGCTGTTTTTT,TRBV7-9,NA,NA,TRBJ2-2
CASGSRAGANVLTF,TGTGCCAGCGGCTCGAGGGCTGGGGCCAACGTCCTGACTTTC,TRBV28,few,NA,TRBJ2-6
CASSLISSGGPAGETQYF,TGTGCCAGCAGCTTAATTTCTAGCGGGGGGCCCGCAGGAGAGACCCAGTACTTC,TRBV13,NA,TRBD2,TRBJ2-5
CAWSGDRGGTGAFF,TGTGCCTGGAGTGGGGACAGGGGAGGGACCGGAGCTTTCTTT,TRBV30,NA,TRBD1,TRBJ1-1
CASSRQGVGTEAFF,TGTGCCAGCAGCAGACAGGGGGTGGGAACTGAAGCTTTCTTT,TRBV6-5,few,TRBD1,TRBJ1-1
CSVKGTGVNTEAFF,TGCAGCGTTAAAGGGACAGGCGTTAACACTGAAGCTTTCTTT,TRBV29-1,NA,TRBD1,TRBJ1-1
CASSLSPGYTEAFF,TGTGCCAGCAGCTTAAGTCCAGGGTACACTGAAGCTTTCTTT,TRBV7-3,NA,NA,TRBJ1-1
CASSELGGEQYF,TGTGCCAGCAGTGAATTAGGGGGCGAGCAGTACTTC,TRBV25-1,NA,NA,TRBJ2-7
CASSTTGTYSYEQYF,TGTGCCAGCAGCACGACCGGGACTTATTCCTACGAGCAGTACTTC,TRBV5-4,NA,NA,TRBJ2-7
CASSLGGSSGNTIYF,TGCGCCAGCAGCTTGGGCGGTAGCTCTGGAAACACCATATATTTT,TRBV5-1,NA,NA,TRBJ1-3
CASSGPTTATSSYNEQFF,TGTGCCAGCAGTGGACCTACGACAGCGACAAGCTCCTACAATGAGCAGTTCTTC,TRBV2,NA,NA,TRBJ2-1
CSVRQNTEAFF,TGCAGCGTTCGACAGAACACTGAAGCTTTCTTT,TRBV29-1,NA,NA,TRBJ1-1
CASSWNSINYGYTF,TGTGCCAGCAGCTGGAACAGCATTAACTATGGCTACACCTTC,TRBV7-9,few,NA,TRBJ1-2
CASSTSTGGALWSEAFF,TGTGCCAGCAGCACCAGCACGGGTGGTGCGCTTTGGTCTGAAGCTTTCTTT,TRBV9,NA,NA,TRBJ1-1
CASSSAPDRITDTQYF,TGTGCCAGCAGCTCCGCTCCGGACAGGATAACAGATACGCAGTATTTT,TRBV5-4,NA,TRBD1,TRBJ2-3
CASSPETSGASQYF,TGTGCCAGCTCACCAGAGACTAGCGGTGCAAGTCAGTATTTT,TRBV18,NA,TRBD2,TRBJ2-3
CASSLRGFRGALNTEAFF,TGCGCCAGCAGCTTAAGAGGGTTCAGGGGTGCTTTGAACACTGAAGCTTTCTTT,TRBV5-1,NA,NA,TRBJ1-1
CASSFDRDEQYF,TGTGCCAGCAGCTTTGACAGGGACGAGCAGTACTTC,TRBV7-9,NA,TRBD1,TRBJ2-7
CAWSASGVGTDTQYF,TGTGCCTGGAGTGCTAGCGGGGTCGGCACAGATACGCAGTATTTT,TRBV30,NA,TRBD2,TRBJ2-3
CASGEPTGIGEKLFF,TGTGCCAGCGGCGAACCGACAGGGATAGGGGAAAAACTGTTTTTT,TRBV2,NA,TRBD1,TRBJ1-4
CASRDRGPKRQFF,TGTGCCAGCCGGGACAGGGGGCCTAAGCGGCAGTTCTTC,TRBV28,NA,TRBD1,TRBJ2-1
CSVSRGYGYTF,TGCAGCGTCTCACGGGGCTATGGCTACACCTTC,TRBV29-1,few,NA,TRBJ1-2